This T cell receptor (beta chain) came from a study of blood T cell repertoires in COVID-19. Overall study: Acute-phase and convalescent COVID-19 samples originated in the United States, Italy and Spain. The analysed material was cDNA or gDNA that came from T cells, B-cell-depleted T cells, or PBMCs.

This CDR3 is built from 15 residues. The ends lost 5 bases at V and 3 bases at J; junction bases unmatched: 5. Germline V gene sequence: CDR1 SGHRS, CDR2 YFSETQ. Per the original data handling: Quantification of nucleated cells was approximated via reference gene primer amplification. Only in-frame clones appear in the TCRdb table, and some are missing; sequencing was by immunoSEQ multiplex PCR. For V, J and clone size, that table is used; D and trimming come from the DNA. Of over 90,000 clones listed, roughly 85% are singletons. This receptor was taken from a man between 45 and 60 years old with active COVID-19. Sequences were obtained from peripheral blood. The genes are TRBV5-1 and TRBJ2-3, with 11 positions matching TRBD2. The DNA for the CDR3 is TGCGCCAGCAGTTCGACTAGCGGGGTTACAGATACGCAGTATTTT. It is translated as CASSSTSGVTDTQYF.